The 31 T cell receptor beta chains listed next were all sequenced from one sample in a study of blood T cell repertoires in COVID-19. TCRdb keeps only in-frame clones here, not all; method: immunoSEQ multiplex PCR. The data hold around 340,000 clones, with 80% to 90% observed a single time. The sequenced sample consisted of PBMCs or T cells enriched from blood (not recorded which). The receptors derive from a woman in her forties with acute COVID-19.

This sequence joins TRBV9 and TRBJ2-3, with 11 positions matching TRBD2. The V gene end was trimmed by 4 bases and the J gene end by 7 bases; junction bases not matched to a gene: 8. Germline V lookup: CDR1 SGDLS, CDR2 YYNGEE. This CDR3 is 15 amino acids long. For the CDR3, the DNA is TGTGCCAGCAGCCCAGTTAGCGGGAGGGCGAATACGCAGTATTTT. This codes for CASSPVSGRANTQYF.

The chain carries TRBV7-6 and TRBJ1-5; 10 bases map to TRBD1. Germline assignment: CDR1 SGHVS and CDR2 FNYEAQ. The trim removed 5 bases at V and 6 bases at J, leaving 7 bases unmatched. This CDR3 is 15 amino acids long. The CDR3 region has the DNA TGTGCCAGCAGCGAGTATGGGACAGGGGTTCAGCCCCAGCATTTT. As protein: CASSEYGTGVQPQHF. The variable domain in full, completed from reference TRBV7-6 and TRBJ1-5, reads GAGVSQSPRYKVTKRGQDVALRCDPISGHVSLYWYRQALGQGPEFLTYFNYEAQQDKSGLPNDRFSAERPEGSISTLTIQRTEQRDSAMYRCASSEYGTGVQPQHFGDGTRLSIL.

CDR3 DNA sequence: TGTGCCAGCAGCCCTCTTGGGGGCGCGAACACCGGGGAGCTGTTTTTT. As protein: CASSPLGGANTGELFF. This chain connects TRBV4-2 to TRBJ2-2, with a tentative D call TRBD1 (6 bases). V lost 4 bases and J 0 bases, leaving 12 bases between the germline ends. Germline assignment: CDR1 LGHNA and CDR2 YNFKEQ. The CDR3 runs to 16 residues.

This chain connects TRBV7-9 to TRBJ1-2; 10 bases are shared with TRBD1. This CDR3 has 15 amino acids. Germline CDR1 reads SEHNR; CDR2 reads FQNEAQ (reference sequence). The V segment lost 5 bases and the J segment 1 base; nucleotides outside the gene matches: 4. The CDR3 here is CASSLGQGGNYGYTF. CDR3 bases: TGTGCCAGCAGCCTCGGACAGGGGGGTAACTATGGCTACACCTTC.

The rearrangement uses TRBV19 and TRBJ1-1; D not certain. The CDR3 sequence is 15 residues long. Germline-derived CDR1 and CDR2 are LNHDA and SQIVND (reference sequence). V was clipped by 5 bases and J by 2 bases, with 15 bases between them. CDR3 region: CASSRGTGINTEAFF. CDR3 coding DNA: TGTGCCAGTAGTCGGGGAACCGGGATAAACACTGAAGCTTTCTTT.

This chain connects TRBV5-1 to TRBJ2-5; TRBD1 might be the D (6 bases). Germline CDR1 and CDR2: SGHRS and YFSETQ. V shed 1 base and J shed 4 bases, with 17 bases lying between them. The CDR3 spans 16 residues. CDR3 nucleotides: TGCGCCAGCAGCTTGATGGGGGCGCCGGGAAGAGAGACCCAGTACTTC. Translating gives CASSLMGAPGRETQYF.

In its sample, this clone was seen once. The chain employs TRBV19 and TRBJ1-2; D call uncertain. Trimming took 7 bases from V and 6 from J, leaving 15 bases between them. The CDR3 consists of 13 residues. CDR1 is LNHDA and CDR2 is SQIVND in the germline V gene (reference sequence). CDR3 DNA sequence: TGTGCCAGTAAGGGATCGGGAGTAGATGGCTACACCTTC. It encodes CASKGSGVDGYTF.

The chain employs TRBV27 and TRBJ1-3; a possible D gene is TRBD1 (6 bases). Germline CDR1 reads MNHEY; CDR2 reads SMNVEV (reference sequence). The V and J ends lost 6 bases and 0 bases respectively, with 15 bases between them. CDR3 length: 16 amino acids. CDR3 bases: TGTGCCAGCAGACCCCTGGACAGTCTCTCTGGAAACACCATATATTTT. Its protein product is CASRPLDSLSGNTIYF.

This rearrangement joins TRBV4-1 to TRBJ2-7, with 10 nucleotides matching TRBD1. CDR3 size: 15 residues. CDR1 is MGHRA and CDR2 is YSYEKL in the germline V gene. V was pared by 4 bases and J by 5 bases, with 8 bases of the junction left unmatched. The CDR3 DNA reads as TGCGCCAGCAGCCCACCGGGACAGGGGTGGGACGAGCAGTACTTC. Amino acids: CASSPPGQGWDEQYF.

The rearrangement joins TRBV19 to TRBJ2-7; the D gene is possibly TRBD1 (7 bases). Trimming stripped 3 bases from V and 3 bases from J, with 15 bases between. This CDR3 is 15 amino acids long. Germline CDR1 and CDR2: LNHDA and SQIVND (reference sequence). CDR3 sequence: CASSIRTGGGYEQYF. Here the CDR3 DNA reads TGTGCCAGTAGTATCCGGACAGGAGGGGGCTACGAGCAGTACTTC.

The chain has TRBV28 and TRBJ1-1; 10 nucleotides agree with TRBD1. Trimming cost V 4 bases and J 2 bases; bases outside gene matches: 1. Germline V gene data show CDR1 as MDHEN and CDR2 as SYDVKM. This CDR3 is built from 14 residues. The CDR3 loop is CASSWTGGNTEAFF. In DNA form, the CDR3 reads TGTGCCAGCAGTTGGACAGGGGGAAACACTGAAGCTTTCTTT.

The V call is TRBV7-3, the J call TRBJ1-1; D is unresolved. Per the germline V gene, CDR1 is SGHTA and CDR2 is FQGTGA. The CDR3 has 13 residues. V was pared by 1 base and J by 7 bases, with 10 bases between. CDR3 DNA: TGTGCCAGCAGCTTAATTGGCAGAAGTGAAGCTTTCTTT. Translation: CASSLIGRSEAFF.

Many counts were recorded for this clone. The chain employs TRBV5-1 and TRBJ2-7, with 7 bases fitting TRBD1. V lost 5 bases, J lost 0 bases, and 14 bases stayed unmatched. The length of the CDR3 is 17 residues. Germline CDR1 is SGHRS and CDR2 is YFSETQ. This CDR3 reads CASREGDRDSRSYEQYF. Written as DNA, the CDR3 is TGCGCCAGCAGGGAAGGCGACAGGGATTCCCGCTCCTACGAGCAGTACTTC. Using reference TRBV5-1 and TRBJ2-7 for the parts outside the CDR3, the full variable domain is KAGVTQTPRYLIKTRGQQVTLSCSPISGHRSVSWYQQTPGQGLQFLFEYFSETQRNKGNFPGRFSGRQFSNSRSEMNVSTLELGDSALYLCASREGDRDSRSYEQYFGPGTRLTVT.

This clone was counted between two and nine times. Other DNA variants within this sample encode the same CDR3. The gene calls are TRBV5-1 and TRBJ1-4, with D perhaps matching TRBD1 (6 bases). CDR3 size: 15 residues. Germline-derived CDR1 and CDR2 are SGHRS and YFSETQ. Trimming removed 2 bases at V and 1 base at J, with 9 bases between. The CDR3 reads CASSLEGGTNEKLFF. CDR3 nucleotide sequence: TGCGCCAGCAGCTTAGAAGGGGGAACTAATGAAAAACTGTTTTTT.

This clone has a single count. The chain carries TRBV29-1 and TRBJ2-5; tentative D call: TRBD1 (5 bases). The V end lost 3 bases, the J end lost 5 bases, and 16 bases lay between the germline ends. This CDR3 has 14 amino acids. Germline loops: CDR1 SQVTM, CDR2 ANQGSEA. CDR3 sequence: CSVEGQGFRETQYF. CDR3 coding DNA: TGCAGCGTTGAGGGGCAGGGATTCCGGGAGACCCAGTACTTC.

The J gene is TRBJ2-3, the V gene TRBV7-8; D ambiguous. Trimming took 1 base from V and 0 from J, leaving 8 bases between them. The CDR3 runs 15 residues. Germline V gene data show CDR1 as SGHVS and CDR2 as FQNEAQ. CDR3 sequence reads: CASSLVGLSTDTQYF. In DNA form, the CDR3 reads TGTGCCAGCAGCTTAGTCGGGTTAAGCACAGATACGCAGTATTTT.

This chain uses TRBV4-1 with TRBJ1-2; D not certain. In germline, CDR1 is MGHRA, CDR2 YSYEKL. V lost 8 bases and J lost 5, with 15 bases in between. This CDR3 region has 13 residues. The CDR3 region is CASALEDSYGYTF. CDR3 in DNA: TGCGCCAGCGCGCTAGAAGACTCGTATGGCTACACCTTC.

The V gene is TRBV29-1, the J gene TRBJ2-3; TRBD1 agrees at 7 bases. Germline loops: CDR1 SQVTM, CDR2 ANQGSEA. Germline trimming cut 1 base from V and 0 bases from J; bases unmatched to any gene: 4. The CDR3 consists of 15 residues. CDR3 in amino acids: CSVEVGGQSTDTQYF. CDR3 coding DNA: TGCAGCGTTGAAGTAGGGGGACAGAGCACAGATACGCAGTATTTT.

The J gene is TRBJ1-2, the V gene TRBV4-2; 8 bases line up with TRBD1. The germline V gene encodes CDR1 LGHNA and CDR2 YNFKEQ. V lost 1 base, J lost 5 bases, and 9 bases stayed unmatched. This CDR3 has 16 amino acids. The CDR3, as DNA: TGTGCCAGCAGCCAAGCTCTCCAGGGGGCCCTTTATGGCTACACCTTC. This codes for CASSQALQGALYGYTF.

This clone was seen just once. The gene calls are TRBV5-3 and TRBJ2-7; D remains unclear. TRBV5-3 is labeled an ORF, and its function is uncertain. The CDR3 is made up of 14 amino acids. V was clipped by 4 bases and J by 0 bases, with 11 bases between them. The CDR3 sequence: CARSPKKSSYEQYF. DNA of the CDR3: TGTGCCAGAAGCCCAAAGAAGAGCTCCTACGAGCAGTACTTC.

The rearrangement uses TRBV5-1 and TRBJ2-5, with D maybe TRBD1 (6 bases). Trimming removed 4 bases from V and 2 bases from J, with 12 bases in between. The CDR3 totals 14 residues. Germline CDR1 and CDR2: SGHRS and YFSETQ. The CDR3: CASSQMGAQETQYF. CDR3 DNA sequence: TGCGCCAGCAGCCAAATGGGGGCTCAAGAGACCCAGTACTTC. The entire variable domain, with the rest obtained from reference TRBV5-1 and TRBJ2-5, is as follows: KAGVTQTPRYLIKTRGQQVTLSCSPISGHRSVSWYQQTPGQGLQFLFEYFSETQRNKGNFPGRFSGRQFSNSRSEMNVSTLELGDSALYLCASSQMGAQETQYFGPGTRLLVL.

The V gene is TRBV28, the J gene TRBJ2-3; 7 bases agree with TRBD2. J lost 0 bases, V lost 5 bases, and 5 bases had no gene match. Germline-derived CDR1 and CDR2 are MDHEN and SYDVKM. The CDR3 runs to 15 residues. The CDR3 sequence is CASSPAGTSTDTQYF. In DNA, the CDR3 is TGTGCCAGCAGTCCAGCGGGAACTAGCACAGATACGCAGTATTTT.

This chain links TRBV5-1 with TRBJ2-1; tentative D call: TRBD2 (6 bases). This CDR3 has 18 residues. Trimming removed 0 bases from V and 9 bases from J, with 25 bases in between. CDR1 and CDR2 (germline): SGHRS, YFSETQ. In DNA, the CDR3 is TGCGCCAGCAGCTTGGAAGCTGGGGTGCGGGGTCGGTTCGGTGAGCAGTTCTTC. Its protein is CASSLEAGVRGRFGEQFF. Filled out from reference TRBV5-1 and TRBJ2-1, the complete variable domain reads KAGVTQTPRYLIKTRGQQVTLSCSPISGHRSVSWYQQTPGQGLQFLFEYFSETQRNKGNFPGRFSGRQFSNSRSEMNVSTLELGDSALYLCASSLEAGVRGRFGEQFFGPGTRLTVL.

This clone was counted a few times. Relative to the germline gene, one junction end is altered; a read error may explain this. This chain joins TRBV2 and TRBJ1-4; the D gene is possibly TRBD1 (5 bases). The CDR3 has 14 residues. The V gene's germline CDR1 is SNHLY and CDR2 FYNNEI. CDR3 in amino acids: CASSEVQVTVVFSF. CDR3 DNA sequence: TGTGCCAGCAGTGAAGTACAGGTGACGGTGGTTTTCTCATTT.

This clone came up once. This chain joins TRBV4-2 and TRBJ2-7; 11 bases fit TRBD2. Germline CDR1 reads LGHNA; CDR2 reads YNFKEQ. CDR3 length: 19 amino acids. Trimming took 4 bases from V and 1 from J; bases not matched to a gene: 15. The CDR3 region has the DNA TGTGCCAGCAGCCGTCTTACTGTAGCGGGAGGGCCTCGTTCCTACGAGCAGTACTTC. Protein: CASSRLTVAGGPRSYEQYF.

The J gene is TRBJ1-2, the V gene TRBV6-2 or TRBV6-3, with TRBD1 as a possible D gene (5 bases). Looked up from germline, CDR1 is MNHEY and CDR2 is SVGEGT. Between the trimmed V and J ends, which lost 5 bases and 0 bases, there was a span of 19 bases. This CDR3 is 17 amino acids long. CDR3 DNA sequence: TGTGCCAGCAGTCAAAGCGGGACGCTCGAAGCTAACTATGGCTACACCTTC. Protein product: CASSQSGTLEANYGYTF.

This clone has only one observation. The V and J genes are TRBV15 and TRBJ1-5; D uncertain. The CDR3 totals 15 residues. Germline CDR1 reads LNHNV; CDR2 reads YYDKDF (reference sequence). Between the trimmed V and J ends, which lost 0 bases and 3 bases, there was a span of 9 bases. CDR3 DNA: TGTGCCACCAGCAGAGAATACGGAGACAATCAGCCCCAGCATTTT. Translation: CATSREYGDNQPQHF.

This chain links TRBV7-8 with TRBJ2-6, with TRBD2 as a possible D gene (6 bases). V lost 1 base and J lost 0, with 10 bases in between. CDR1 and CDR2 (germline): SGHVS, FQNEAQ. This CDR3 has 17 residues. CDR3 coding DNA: TGTGCCAGCAGCTTAGACGCCGGGAGCTCTGGGGCCAACGTCCTGACTTTC. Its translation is CASSLDAGSSGANVLTF.

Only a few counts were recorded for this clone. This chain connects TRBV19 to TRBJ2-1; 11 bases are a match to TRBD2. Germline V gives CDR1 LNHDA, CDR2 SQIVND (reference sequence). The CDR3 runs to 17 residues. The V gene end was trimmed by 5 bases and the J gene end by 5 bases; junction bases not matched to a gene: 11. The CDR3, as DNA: TGTGCCAGTAGTCTCCGACTAGCGGGGCCCTGGAACAATGAGCAGTTCTTC. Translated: CASSLRLAGPWNNEQFF.

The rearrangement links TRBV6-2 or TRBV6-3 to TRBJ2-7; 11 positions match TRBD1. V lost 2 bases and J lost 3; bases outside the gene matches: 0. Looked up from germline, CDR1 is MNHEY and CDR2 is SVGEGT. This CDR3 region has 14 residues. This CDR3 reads CASSYGTGGYEQYF. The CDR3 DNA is TGTGCCAGCAGTTACGGGACAGGGGGCTACGAGCAGTACTTC.

CDR3 sequence reads: CASRLAQGAYNEQFF. Written as DNA, the CDR3 is TGTGCCAGCAGGCTAGCTCAGGGGGCATATAATGAGCAGTTCTTC. The chain has TRBV3-1 (or the pseudogene TRBV3-2) and TRBJ2-1; 8 bases line up with TRBD1. The CDR3 covers 15 residues. CDR1 and CDR2 from the germline V gene are LGHDT and YNNKEL (reference sequence). Trimming took 6 bases from V and 7 from J; bases not matched to a gene: 11.